The clone carrying this TCR beta chain was observed a few times. What it binds is not known. CDR3 size: 14 residues. Germline CDR1 is SGHVS and CDR2 is FQNEAQ. J was trimmed by 5 bases and V by 5 bases; bases with no gene match: 8. This record comes from a study of T-cell memory formation after mild COVID-19. For the study at large: TCR clusters showed largely donor specificity.

Overall study results and limits: A subset of responding clones appeared in pre-infection memory, suggesting cross-reactive memory joined.

TCRdb reprocessed the 5' RACE reads with MiXCR, giving one entry per CDR3 protein. Of 350,000 to 500,000 distinct CDR3 sequences in the sample, 20% were seen once. The sequencing sample was made of PBMCs or a T cell subset sorted from them (not recorded which). The receptor comes from an adult woman who had mild COVID-19 (a few samples of this study predate the infection). Cell type and time point are not known. The V call is TRBV7-8, the J call TRBJ2-7, with 8 bases identical to TRBD2. The CDR3 coding sequence is TGTGCCAGCAGCCGCGGACTAGCTACGGACGAGCAGTACTTC. Translation gives CASSRGLATDEQYF.